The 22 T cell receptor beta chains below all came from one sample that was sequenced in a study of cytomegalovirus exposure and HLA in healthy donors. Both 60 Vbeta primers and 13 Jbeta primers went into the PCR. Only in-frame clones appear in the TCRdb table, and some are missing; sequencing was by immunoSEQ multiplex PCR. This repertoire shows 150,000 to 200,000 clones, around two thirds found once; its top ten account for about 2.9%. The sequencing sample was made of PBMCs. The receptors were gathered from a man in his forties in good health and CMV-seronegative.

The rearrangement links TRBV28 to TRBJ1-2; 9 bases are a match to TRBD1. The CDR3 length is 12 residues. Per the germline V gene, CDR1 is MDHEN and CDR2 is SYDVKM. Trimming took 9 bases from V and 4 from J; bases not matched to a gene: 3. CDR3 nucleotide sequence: TGTGCCAGTGGACAGGGGCGCTATGGCTACACCTTC. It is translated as CASGQGRYGYTF.

The CDR3 region is CASDYPRSTDTQYF. CDR3 sequence (DNA): TGTGCCAGCGACTACCCCCGTAGCACAGATACGCAGTATTTT. The chain couples TRBV5-5 to TRBJ2-3, with D perhaps TRBD2 (5 bases). Trimming removed 7 bases from V and 0 bases from J, with 12 bases in between. Germline V gives CDR1 SGHKS, CDR2 YYEKEE (reference sequence). This CDR3 comprises 14 residues.

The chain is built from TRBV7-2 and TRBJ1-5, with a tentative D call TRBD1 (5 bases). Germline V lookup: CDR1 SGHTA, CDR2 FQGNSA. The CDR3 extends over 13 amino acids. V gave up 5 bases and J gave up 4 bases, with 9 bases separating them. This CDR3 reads CASSQQGNQPQHF. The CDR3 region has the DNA TGTGCCAGCAGCCAGCAGGGAAATCAGCCCCAGCATTTT.

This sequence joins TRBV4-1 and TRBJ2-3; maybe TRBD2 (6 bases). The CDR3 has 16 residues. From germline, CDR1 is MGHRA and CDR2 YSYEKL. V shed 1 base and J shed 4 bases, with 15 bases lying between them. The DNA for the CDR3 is TGCGCCAGCAGCCAAGGGGACGGGGGTGGGGCAGATACGCAGTATTTT. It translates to CASSQGDGGGADTQYF.

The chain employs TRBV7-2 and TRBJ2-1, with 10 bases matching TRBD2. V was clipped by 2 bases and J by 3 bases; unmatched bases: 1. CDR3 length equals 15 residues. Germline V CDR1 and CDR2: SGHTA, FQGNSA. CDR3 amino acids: CASSLTSGVYNEQFF. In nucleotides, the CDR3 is TGTGCCAGCAGCTTAACTAGCGGGGTCTACAATGAGCAGTTCTTC.

CDR3 DNA: TGTGCCAGCAGGGGCGGGGACCGCAGAGACAATGAGCAGTTCTTC. Protein: CASRGGDRRDNEQFF. The chain carries TRBV5-4 and TRBJ2-1, with D perhaps matching TRBD2 (6 bases). V was pared by 5 bases and J by 5 bases, with 17 bases between. The CDR3 has 15 residues. Germline V gene sequence: CDR1 SGHNT, CDR2 YYREEE (reference sequence).

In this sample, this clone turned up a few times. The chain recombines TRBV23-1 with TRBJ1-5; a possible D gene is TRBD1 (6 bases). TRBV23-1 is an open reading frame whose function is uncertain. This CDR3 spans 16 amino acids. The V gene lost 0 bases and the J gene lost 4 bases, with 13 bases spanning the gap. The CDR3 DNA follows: TGCGCCAGCAGTCAATCCCGGGGCAGGGGTAATCAGCCCCAGCATTTT. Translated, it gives CASSQSRGRGNQPQHF.

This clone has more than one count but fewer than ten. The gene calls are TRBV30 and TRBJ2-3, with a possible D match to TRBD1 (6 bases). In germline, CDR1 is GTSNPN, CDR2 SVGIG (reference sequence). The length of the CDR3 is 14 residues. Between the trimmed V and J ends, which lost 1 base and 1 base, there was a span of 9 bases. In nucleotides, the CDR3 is TGTGCCTGGAGTGCCAGGGGCCGCACAGATACGCAGTATTTT. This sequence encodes CAWSARGRTDTQYF.

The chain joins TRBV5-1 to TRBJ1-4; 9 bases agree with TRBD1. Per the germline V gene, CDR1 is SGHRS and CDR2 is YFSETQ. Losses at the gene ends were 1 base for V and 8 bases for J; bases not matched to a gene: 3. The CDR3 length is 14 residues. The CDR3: CASSLTGGREKLFF. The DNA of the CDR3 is TGCGCCAGCAGCTTGACAGGGGGCCGGGAAAAACTGTTTTTT.

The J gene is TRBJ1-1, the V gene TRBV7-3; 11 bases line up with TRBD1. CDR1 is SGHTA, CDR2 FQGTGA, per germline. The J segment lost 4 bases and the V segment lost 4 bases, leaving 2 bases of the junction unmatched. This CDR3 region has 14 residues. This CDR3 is CASSWTGGGTEAFF. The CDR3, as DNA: TGTGCCAGCAGCTGGACAGGGGGCGGCACTGAAGCTTTCTTT.

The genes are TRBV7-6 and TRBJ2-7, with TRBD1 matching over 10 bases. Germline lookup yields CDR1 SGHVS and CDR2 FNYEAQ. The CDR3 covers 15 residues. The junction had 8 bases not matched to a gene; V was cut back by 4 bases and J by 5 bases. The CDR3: CASSSLGTGVHEQYF. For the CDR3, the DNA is TGTGCCAGCAGCTCTCTTGGGACAGGGGTCCACGAGCAGTACTTC.

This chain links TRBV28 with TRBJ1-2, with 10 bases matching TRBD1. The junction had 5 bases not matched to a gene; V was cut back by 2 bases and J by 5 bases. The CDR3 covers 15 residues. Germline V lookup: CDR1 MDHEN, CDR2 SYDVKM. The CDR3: CASSLLSGQGYGYTF. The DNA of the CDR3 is TGTGCCAGCAGTTTACTATCGGGACAGGGGTATGGCTACACCTTC.

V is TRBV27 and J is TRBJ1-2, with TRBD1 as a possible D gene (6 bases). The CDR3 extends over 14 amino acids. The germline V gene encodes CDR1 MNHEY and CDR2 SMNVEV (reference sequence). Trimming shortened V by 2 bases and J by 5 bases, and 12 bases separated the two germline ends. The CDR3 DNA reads TGTGCCAGCAGTTTAAGAGGGGGGGGGTATGGCTACACCTTC. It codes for CASSLRGGGYGYTF.

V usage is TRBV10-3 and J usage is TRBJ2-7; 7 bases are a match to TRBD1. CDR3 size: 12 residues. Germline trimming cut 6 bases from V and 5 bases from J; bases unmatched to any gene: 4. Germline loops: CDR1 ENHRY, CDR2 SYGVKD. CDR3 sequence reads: CAIREQGNEQYF. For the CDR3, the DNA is TGTGCCATCAGAGAACAGGGGAACGAGCAGTACTTC.

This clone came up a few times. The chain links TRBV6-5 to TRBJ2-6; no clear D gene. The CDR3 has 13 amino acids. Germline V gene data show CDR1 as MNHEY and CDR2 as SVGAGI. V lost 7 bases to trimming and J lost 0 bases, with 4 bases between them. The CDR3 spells CASIASGANVLTF. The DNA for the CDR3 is TGTGCCAGCATAGCCTCTGGGGCCAACGTCCTGACTTTC.

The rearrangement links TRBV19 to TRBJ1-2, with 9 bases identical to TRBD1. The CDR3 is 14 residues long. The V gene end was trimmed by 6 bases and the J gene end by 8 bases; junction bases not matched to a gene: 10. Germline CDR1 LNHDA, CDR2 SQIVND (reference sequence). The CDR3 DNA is TGTGCCAGTAGGGCGGGACAGGGAGTACGCGGCTACACCTTC. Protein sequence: CASRAGQGVRGYTF.

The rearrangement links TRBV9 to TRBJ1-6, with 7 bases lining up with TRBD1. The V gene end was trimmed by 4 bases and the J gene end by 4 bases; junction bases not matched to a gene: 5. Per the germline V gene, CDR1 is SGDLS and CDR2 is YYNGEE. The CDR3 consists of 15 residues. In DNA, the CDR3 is TGTGCCAGCAGCATGACAGGGAATTATAATTCACCCCTCCACTTT. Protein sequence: CASSMTGNYNSPLHF.

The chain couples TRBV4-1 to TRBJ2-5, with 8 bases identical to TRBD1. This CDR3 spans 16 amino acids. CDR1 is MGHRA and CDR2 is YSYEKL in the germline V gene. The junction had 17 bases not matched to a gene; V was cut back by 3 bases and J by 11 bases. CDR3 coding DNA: TGCGCCAGCAGCCATAGGGGGACGACAGGGGAGCCTGGGCAGTACTTC. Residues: CASSHRGTTGEPGQYF.

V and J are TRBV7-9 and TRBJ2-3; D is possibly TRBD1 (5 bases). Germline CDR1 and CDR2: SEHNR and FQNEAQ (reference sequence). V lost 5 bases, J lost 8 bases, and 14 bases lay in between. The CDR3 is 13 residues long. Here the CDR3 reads CASSRTGQGTQYF. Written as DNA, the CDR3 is TGTGCCAGCAGCCGGACCGGGCAGGGTACGCAGTATTTT. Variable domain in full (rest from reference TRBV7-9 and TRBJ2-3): DTGVSQNPRHKITKRGQNVTFRCDPISEHNRLYWYRQTLGQGPEFLTYFQNEAQLEKSRLLSDRFSAERPKGSFSTLEIQRTEQGDSAMYLCASSRTGQGTQYFGPGTRLTVL.

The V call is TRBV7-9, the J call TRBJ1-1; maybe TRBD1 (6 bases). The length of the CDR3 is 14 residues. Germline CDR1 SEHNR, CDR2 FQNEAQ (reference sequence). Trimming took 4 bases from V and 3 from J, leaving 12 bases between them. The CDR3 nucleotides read TGTGCCAGCAGCTGGGGAGGGGGGGACACTGAAGCTTTCTTT. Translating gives CASSWGGGDTEAFF.

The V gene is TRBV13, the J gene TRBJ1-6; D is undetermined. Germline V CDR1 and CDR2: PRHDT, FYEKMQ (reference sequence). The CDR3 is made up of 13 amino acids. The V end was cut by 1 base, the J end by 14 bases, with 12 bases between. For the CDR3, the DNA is TGTGCCAGCAGCTTAGAAGCGGGGAGCGCCCTCCACTTT. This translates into CASSLEAGSALHF.

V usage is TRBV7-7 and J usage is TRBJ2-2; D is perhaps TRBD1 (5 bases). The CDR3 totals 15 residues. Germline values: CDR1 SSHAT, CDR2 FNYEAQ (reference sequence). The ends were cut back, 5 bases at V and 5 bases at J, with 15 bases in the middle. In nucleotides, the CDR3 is TGTGCCAGCAGCCCCGCTCAGGGCGATACCGGGGAGCTGTTTTTT. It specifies CASSPAQGDTGELFF.